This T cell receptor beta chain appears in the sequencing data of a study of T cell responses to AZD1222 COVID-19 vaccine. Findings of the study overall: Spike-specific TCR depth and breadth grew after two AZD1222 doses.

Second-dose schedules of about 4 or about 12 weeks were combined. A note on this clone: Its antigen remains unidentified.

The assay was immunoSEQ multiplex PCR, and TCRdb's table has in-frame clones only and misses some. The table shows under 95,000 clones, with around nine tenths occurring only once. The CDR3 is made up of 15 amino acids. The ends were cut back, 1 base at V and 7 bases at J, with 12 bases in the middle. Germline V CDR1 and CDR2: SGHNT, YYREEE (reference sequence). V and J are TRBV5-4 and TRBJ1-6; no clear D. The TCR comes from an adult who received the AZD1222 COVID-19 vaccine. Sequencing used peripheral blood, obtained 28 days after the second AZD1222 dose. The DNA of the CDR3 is TGTGCCAGCAGCTTGAGGCGCGGAACCAATTCACCCCTCCACTTT. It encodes CASSLRRGTNSPLHF.